One and the same sample provided the 28 T cell receptor beta chains below, sequenced in a study of CD4 T cells in relation to SARS-CoV-2 and coronaviruses. Their antigens are not known. Unexposed donor CD4+ T cells date from about 2010-2019, before the COVID-19 pandemic. Isolation of CD4+ T cells took place after around 11 days in culture. The assay was immunoSEQ multiplex PCR, and TCRdb's table has in-frame clones only and misses some. Altogether 20,000 or so clones are present, around 81% being singletons, with the ten largest covering approximately 12%. Sample: CD4+ T cells from PBMCs, cultured in vitro. Receptors originate from a human donor in good health.

V gene TRBV7-9 combines with J gene TRBJ2-3, with 8 bases matching TRBD2. This CDR3 contains 12 residues. CDR1 and CDR2 (germline): SEHNR, FQNEAQ (reference sequence). The V segment lost 1 base and the J segment 14 bases; nucleotides outside the gene matches: 5. Here the CDR3 DNA reads TGTGCCAGCAGCTTAGATAGCGGGGCGTGGTATTTT. Its translation is CASSLDSGAWYF.

V usage is TRBV13 and J usage is TRBJ1-1; D gene uncertain. Germline assignment: CDR1 PRHDT and CDR2 FYEKMQ (reference sequence). The CDR3 consists of 13 residues. V was pared by 5 bases and J by 6 bases, with 13 bases between. CDR3 in DNA: TGTGCCAGCAGCCCTCCGACCGTACCTGAAGCTTTCTTT. It specifies CASSPPTVPEAFF.

This rearrangement joins TRBV6-2 or TRBV6-3 to TRBJ1-2, with D hard to call. CDR1 MNHEY and CDR2 SVGEGT come from the germline V gene. Trimming took 4 bases from V and 8 from J, leaving 14 bases between them. The CDR3 spans 13 residues. The CDR3 bases are TGTGCCAGCAGTTTACTTACGGGATCAGGCTACACCTTC. Translation: CASSLLTGSGYTF.

This rearrangement joins TRBV18 to TRBJ1-1; D is possibly TRBD1 (5 bases). Germline values: CDR1 KGHSH, CDR2 LQKENI. The V and J ends lost 1 base and 3 bases respectively, with 9 bases between them. The CDR3 length is 14 residues. This CDR3 reads CASSPLGADTEAFF. The CDR3 DNA reads TGTGCCAGCTCACCACTTGGGGCGGACACTGAAGCTTTCTTT.

The rearrangement uses TRBV2 and TRBJ2-1; 7 bases align to TRBD1. Germline CDR1 and CDR2: SNHLY and FYNNEI. V lost 10 bases and J lost 2; bases outside the gene matches: 14. The CDR3 has 16 residues. The CDR3, as DNA: TGTGCCACCACACGCTCGTTAGGGGGCCCCTACAATGAGCAGTTCTTC. This codes for CATTRSLGGPYNEQFF.

V gene TRBV2 combines with J gene TRBJ2-7; D is uncertain. V lost 6 bases and J lost 4, with 19 bases in between. Germline assignment: CDR1 SNHLY and CDR2 FYNNEI. The CDR3 is 15 residues long. CDR3 in amino acids: CASRVRALALYEQYF. DNA of the CDR3: TGTGCCAGCAGAGTCCGGGCCCTCGCACTTTACGAGCAGTACTTC.

The V call is TRBV6-5, the J call TRBJ2-1; 7 bases line up with TRBD2. The CDR3 is 16 residues long. The germline gives CDR1 MNHEY, CDR2 SVGAGI. The J segment lost 5 bases and the V segment lost 0 bases, leaving 7 bases of the junction unmatched. CDR3 in amino acids: CASSYSPGRWNNEQFF. The CDR3 nucleotides are TGTGCCAGCAGTTACTCGCCCGGGAGGTGGAACAATGAGCAGTTCTTC.

The V gene is TRBV29-1, the J gene TRBJ1-5, with 7 bases matching TRBD1. This CDR3 has 13 residues. Germline V gene sequence: CDR1 SQVTM, CDR2 ANQGSEA. The V gene end was trimmed by 5 bases and the J gene end by 5 bases; junction bases not matched to a gene: 6. In nucleotides, the CDR3 is TGCAGCGTTTCGACAGGGTTGGATCAGCCCCAGCATTTT. Its protein product is CSVSTGLDQPQHF.

CDR3 nucleotides: TGTGCCAGCTCAACCAAGGACAGGGGTGATACGCAGTATTTT. Its protein is CASSTKDRGDTQYF. The V call is TRBV18, the J call TRBJ2-3; 9 nucleotides match TRBD1. The J segment lost 6 bases and the V segment lost 5 bases, leaving 6 bases of the junction unmatched. The CDR3 runs 14 residues. Germline-derived CDR1 and CDR2 are KGHSH and LQKENI. Full variable domain (outside the CDR3, taken from reference TRBV18 and TRBJ2-3): NAGVMQNPRHLVRRRGQEARLRCSPMKGHSHVYWYRQLPEEGLKFMVYLQKENIIDESGMPKERFSAEFPKEGPSILRIQQVVRGDSAAYFCASSTKDRGDTQYFGPGTRLTVL.

The chain couples TRBV5-1 to TRBJ1-1; 9 bases match TRBD1. Trimming at V came to 2 bases and at J to 4 bases, leaving 15 bases not matched to a gene. The CDR3 is made up of 18 amino acids. In germline, CDR1 is SGHRS, CDR2 YFSETQ. CDR3 residues: CASSFATGQGFLSTEAFF. CDR3 coding DNA: TGCGCCAGCAGCTTCGCGACGGGACAGGGATTTTTGAGCACTGAAGCTTTCTTT.

This sequence joins TRBV29-1 and TRBJ1-2; D might be TRBD1 (6 bases). The V gene's germline CDR1 is SQVTM and CDR2 ANQGSEA. CDR3 length equals 14 residues. Trimming removed 6 bases at V and 5 bases at J, with 19 bases between. CDR3: CSVPSGVRGYGYTF. The CDR3 nucleotides are TGCAGCGTCCCAAGCGGAGTCAGGGGATATGGCTACACCTTC.

This clone was seen more than once but under ten times. DNA of the CDR3: TGTGCCAGCAGTCCGGCCAGGGCGGCGTCGGGCACTGAAGCTTTCTTT. This gives the protein CASSPARAASGTEAFF. This chain uses TRBV6-2 or TRBV6-3 with TRBJ1-1; D is perhaps TRBD1 (5 bases). The CDR3 extends over 16 amino acids. Germline CDR1 is MNHEY and CDR2 is SVGEGT. V lost 5 bases to trimming and J lost 4 bases, with 20 bases between them.

V gene TRBV6-2 or TRBV6-3 combines with J gene TRBJ1-2; D is undetermined. The germline gives CDR1 MNHEY, CDR2 SVGEGT. This CDR3 has 15 residues. V was shortened by 6 bases and J by 4 bases, with 18 bases between the two germline ends. The DNA of the CDR3 is TGTGCCAGCAGCCCGACTGGGGAGGAGAGCTATGGCTACACCTTC. It specifies CASSPTGEESYGYTF.

The V gene is TRBV27, the J gene TRBJ1-2; 9 bases align to TRBD1. With V trimmed by 6 bases and J by 8 bases, 7 bases remained unmatched. This CDR3 has 13 residues. Looked up from germline, CDR1 is MNHEY and CDR2 is SMNVEV (reference sequence). The CDR3 sequence is CASRPTGGAGYTF. In DNA form, the CDR3 reads TGTGCCAGCAGACCAACAGGGGGCGCGGGCTACACCTTC.

This clone was detected a few times. The chain joins TRBV9 to TRBJ1-6; 12 bases are a match to TRBD1. The CDR3 extends over 15 amino acids. Germline values: CDR1 SGDLS, CDR2 YYNGEE. V lost 4 bases, J lost 10 bases, and 6 bases stayed unmatched. The CDR3 loop reads CASSTRDRGLSPLHF. Written as DNA, the CDR3 is TGTGCCAGCAGCACCCGGGACAGGGGGCTGTCACCCCTCCACTTT.

The CDR3 coding sequence is TGCAGTGCTAGAGAAGCTTACGAGCAGTACTTC. Translation gives CSAREAYEQYF. V is TRBV20-1 and J is TRBJ2-7; no reliable D call. The germline V gene encodes CDR1 DFQATT and CDR2 SNEGSKA (reference sequence). The CDR3 has 11 residues. Trimming cost V 0 bases and J 4 bases, with 4 bases left between them.

This chain links TRBV7-2 with TRBJ2-1, with a tentative D call TRBD1 (6 bases). Per germline, CDR1 SGHTA and CDR2 FQGNSA. The V end lost 6 bases, the J end lost 1 base, and 19 bases lay between the germline ends. The CDR3 spans 17 residues. The CDR3 region is CASRDNPGVPSYNEQFF. In DNA form, the CDR3 reads TGTGCCAGCAGAGACAATCCAGGGGTCCCGTCCTACAATGAGCAGTTCTTC.

The chain carries TRBV5-1 and TRBJ2-3, with 11 positions matching TRBD2. The germline CDR1 and CDR2 sequences are SGHRS and YFSETQ. The CDR3 is made up of 14 amino acids. V lost 3 bases and J lost 6; bases outside the gene matches: 3. In nucleotides, the CDR3 is TGCGCCAGCAGCTGGAGACTAGCGGGGGATACGCAGTATTTT. It codes for CASSWRLAGDTQYF.

The gene calls are TRBV6-2 or TRBV6-3 and TRBJ2-7; TRBD2 matches at 9 bases. The germline V gene encodes CDR1 MNHEY and CDR2 SVGEGT. The CDR3 length is 16 residues. The trim removed 6 bases at V and 4 bases at J, leaving 13 bases unmatched. For the CDR3, the DNA is TGTGCCAGCAGCCCAGGGTGGCTAGCGGGATTATACGAGCAGTACTTC. Protein: CASSPGWLAGLYEQYF.

This clone has only a few counts. This chain connects TRBV7-6 to TRBJ2-2; the D call may be TRBD1 or TRBD2 (5 bases each). Trimming removed 3 bases at V and 3 bases at J, with 11 bases between. CDR3 length equals 15 residues. The germline V gene has CDR1 SGHVS and CDR2 FNYEAQ. CDR3 sequence (DNA): TGTGCCAGCAGCTTGGTAGGGACCGACACCGGGGAGCTGTTTTTT. Its protein product is CASSLVGTDTGELFF.

The chain joins TRBV7-2 to TRBJ2-5; 9 positions match TRBD1. Germline assignment: CDR1 SGHTA and CDR2 FQGNSA. Trimming removed 6 bases from V and 2 bases from J; junction bases left unmatched: 13. The CDR3 spans 17 residues. The CDR3 here is CASSSGTGSLKQETQYF. The CDR3 DNA is TGTGCCAGCAGTTCCGGGACAGGGAGTTTGAAGCAAGAGACCCAGTACTTC.

This clone was seen just once. The V call is TRBV5-5, the J call TRBJ2-5; 7 bases are shared with TRBD2. This CDR3 spans 13 amino acids. Losses at the gene ends were 2 bases for V and 5 bases for J; bases not matched to a gene: 3. The germline V gene has CDR1 SGHKS and CDR2 YYEKEE (reference sequence). The CDR3 coding sequence is TGTGCCAGCAGCTTCGTACTAGCGGAGACCCAGTACTTC. Its protein is CASSFVLAETQYF.

This clone was counted between two and nine times. The chain links TRBV6-4 to TRBJ1-1; no reliable D call. Germline V gene lookup returns CDR1 MRHNA and CDR2 SNTAGT. V lost 4 bases and J lost 0, with 6 bases in between. There are 13 residues in the CDR3. For the CDR3, the DNA is TGTGCCAGCAGTGTTGCGATGAACACTGAAGCTTTCTTT. It is translated as CASSVAMNTEAFF.

The chain uses TRBV11-2 and TRBJ1-1; D is perhaps TRBD1 (5 bases). The germline V gene encodes CDR1 SGHAT and CDR2 FQNNGV. The CDR3 consists of 13 residues. Trimming took 6 bases from V and 7 from J, leaving 15 bases between them. CDR3 bases: TGTGCCAGCAGGACCCTGGGGCAGTATGAAGCTTTCTTT. It encodes CASRTLGQYEAFF.

The chain recombines TRBV6-5 with TRBJ2-3; weak D call: TRBD2 (7 bases). Germline CDR1 and CDR2: MNHEY and SVGAGI. V was clipped by 6 bases and J by 3 bases, with 16 bases between them. The CDR3 is 15 amino acids. CDR3 protein: CASRRRGAVTDTQYF. In DNA form, the CDR3 reads TGTGCCAGCAGGCGCCGGGGGGCGGTAACAGATACGCAGTATTTT.

This chain links TRBV4-1 with TRBJ1-5; D possibly corresponds to TRBD1 (5 bases). V lost 1 base to trimming and J lost 1 base, with 20 bases between them. Germline CDR1 is MGHRA and CDR2 is YSYEKL. The CDR3 runs to 19 residues. The CDR3 spells CASSQGQGTGRGSNQPQHF. The CDR3 DNA is TGCGCCAGCAGCCAAGGGCAGGGAACAGGACGAGGGAGCAATCAGCCCCAGCATTTT.

The V call is TRBV6-1, the J call TRBJ2-1; 13 bases map to TRBD2. The CDR3 runs 16 residues. Germline V gene lookup returns CDR1 MNHNS and CDR2 SASEGT. The V segment lost 4 bases and the J segment 5 bases; nucleotides outside the gene matches: 5. The CDR3 region has the DNA TGTGCCAGCAGTGTCGGACTAGCGGGGGCCAACAATGAGCAGTTCTTC. Protein sequence: CASSVGLAGANNEQFF.

The chain's CDR3 is CASSGWASGGVLNEQFF. The CDR3 DNA reads as TGTGCCAGCAGCGGGTGGGCGAGCGGGGGGGTTTTGAATGAGCAGTTCTTC. The chain uses TRBV9 and TRBJ2-1, with 10 bases lining up with TRBD2. The CDR3 spans 17 residues. From germline, CDR1 is SGDLS and CDR2 YYNGEE. J lost 7 bases, V lost 3 bases, and 13 bases had no gene match.